The subject of this entry is one T cell receptor beta chain. The identical CDR3 is also encoded by other nucleotide sequences in the sample. The treatment: 15 to 20 received Ad26.COV2.S at low or high dose, single or two shots; about 5 received placebo; per-sample allocation not given. The study sampled participants on day 63 after the first vaccine or placebo injection. The vaccine delivered Wuhan-strain SARS-CoV-2 spike through an Ad26 vector. These data originate in a study of Ad26.COV2.S vaccination and SARS-CoV-2 variants. On the study more broadly: Recipients of Ad26.COV2.S got it intramuscularly, once or twice 56 days apart.

The data were produced by immunoSEQ multiplex PCR, yet TCRdb's version contains in-frame clones alone and is incomplete. The sample includes about 410,000 clones, less than 90% of them seen just once. The CDR3 extends over 14 amino acids. The V end was cut by 0 bases, the J end by 5 bases, with 11 bases between. Germline assignment: CDR1 SGHRS and CDR2 YFSETQ. Material: peripheral blood, obtained in a trial of Ad26.COV2.S vaccine versus placebo. The clonotype originates from a person between 18 and 65 years old who received the Ad26.COV2.S COVID-19 vaccine or a placebo. The gene calls are TRBV5-1 and TRBJ1-1; TRBD1 is a possible D gene (5 bases). The CDR3, as DNA: TGCGCCAGCAGCTTGGCCTTGGGGGGAACTGAAGCTTTCTTT. Protein sequence: CASSLALGGTEAFF.